The 21 T cell receptor beta chains presented below share a single source sample, sequenced in a study of cytomegalovirus exposure and HLA in healthy donors. PCR was performed using 60 Vbeta and 13 Jbeta primers. Clones were sequenced by immunoSEQ multiplex PCR, and TCRdb holds only the in-frame ones, with some missing. The sample consists of around 100,000 clones, about 59% of them appearing once. Sequencing was performed on PBMCs. The receptors come from a man younger than 45 in good health and CMV-seropositive.

CDR3 region: CASALITGDTGELFF. CDR3 nucleotides: TGTGCCAGCGCCCTAATCACAGGGGACACCGGGGAGCTGTTTTTT. V usage is TRBV6-1 and J usage is TRBJ2-2; 7 bases are a match to TRBD1. Trimming removed 8 bases from V and 3 bases from J; junction bases left unmatched: 9. The CDR3 has 15 residues. CDR1 and CDR2 from the germline V gene are MNHNS and SASEGT.

J is TRBJ2-1 and V is TRBV4-1; 14 bases line up with TRBD2. V was pared by 4 bases and J by 6 bases, with 5 bases of the junction left unmatched. Germline CDR1 reads MGHRA; CDR2 reads YSYEKL. The CDR3 runs to 16 residues. CDR3 in amino acids: CASSLIGTSGGNEQFF. The DNA of the CDR3 is TGCGCCAGCAGCCTGATCGGGACTAGCGGGGGCAATGAGCAGTTCTTC.

In its sample, this clone was seen once. V and J are TRBV7-9 and TRBJ1-2; D gene uncertain. The CDR3 runs 14 residues. V dropped 1 base and J dropped 4 bases, with 10 bases sitting between them. Germline values: CDR1 SEHNR, CDR2 FQNEAQ (reference sequence). CDR3 in amino acids: CASSLGAPGYGYTF. The CDR3 nucleotides are TGTGCCAGCAGCTTAGGCGCCCCGGGCTATGGCTACACCTTC. Full variable domain (remainder filled in from reference TRBV7-9 and TRBJ1-2): DTGVSQNPRHKITKRGQNVTFRCDPISEHNRLYWYRQTLGQGPEFLTYFQNEAQLEKSRLLSDRFSAERPKGSFSTLEIQRTEQGDSAMYLCASSLGAPGYGYTFGSGTRLTVV.

This clone was observed once. The chain combines TRBV5-4 with TRBJ2-1; 11 bases match TRBD2. V shed 3 bases, J shed 6 bases, and the junction held 2 bases outside the gene matches. This CDR3 is 14 amino acids long. Germline lookup yields CDR1 SGHNT and CDR2 YYREEE (reference sequence). CDR3 in amino acids: CASSSGTSGNEQFF. The CDR3 DNA reads as TGTGCCAGCAGCTCCGGGACTAGCGGCAATGAGCAGTTCTTC. Combining the CDR3 with reference TRBV5-4 and TRBJ2-1 gives the whole variable domain ETGVTQSPTHLIKTRGQQVTLRCSSQSGHNTVSWYQQALGQGPQFIFQYYREEENGRGNFPPRFSGLQFPNYSSELNVNALELDDSALYLCASSSGTSGNEQFFGPGTRLTVL.

A few counts support this clone. The chain joins TRBV7-9 to TRBJ2-3; TRBD1 matches 10 bases. Germline V gene data show CDR1 as SEHNR and CDR2 as FQNEAQ (reference sequence). With V trimmed by 8 bases and J by 4 bases, 12 bases remained unmatched. The CDR3 contains 16 residues. CDR3 DNA sequence: TGTGCCAGCGTAGGGGACAGGGGTCTTCGTGCAGATACGCAGTATTTT. Encoded protein: CASVGDRGLRADTQYF.

This clone showed up just a few times. V is TRBV6-1 and J is TRBJ2-7, with TRBD1 as a possible D gene (6 bases). CDR3 length: 14 residues. The germline CDR1 and CDR2 sequences are MNHNS and SASEGT. The V and J ends lost 4 bases and 7 bases respectively, with 17 bases between them. CDR3 sequence reads: CASSGPGTPGEQYF. CDR3 bases: TGTGCCAGCAGTGGCCCCGGGACACCTGGGGAGCAGTACTTC.

The chain couples TRBV2 to TRBJ1-1; D might be TRBD1 (6 bases). CDR3 length: 13 residues. CDR1 and CDR2 (germline): SNHLY, FYNNEI. V shed 3 bases and J shed 7 bases, with 12 bases lying between them. The CDR3 is CASSDQGLDEAFF. In nucleotides, the CDR3 is TGTGCCAGCAGTGACCAGGGGTTAGATGAAGCTTTCTTT.

This CDR3 is CASSLSPVNTEAFF. The CDR3 bases are TGTGCCAGCAGCTTGTCCCCAGTGAACACTGAAGCTTTCTTT. The chain employs TRBV11-2 and TRBJ1-1; D is undetermined. The CDR3 has 14 residues. The V end lost 3 bases, the J end lost 0 bases, and 8 bases lay between the germline ends. Looked up from germline, CDR1 is SGHAT and CDR2 is FQNNGV.

This chain uses TRBV9 with TRBJ2-1; a weak D match, TRBD1 (5 bases). Between the trimmed V and J ends, which lost 3 bases and 4 bases, there was a span of 11 bases. Germline V gives CDR1 SGDLS, CDR2 YYNGEE. The length of the CDR3 is 14 residues. The DNA of the CDR3 is TGTGCCAGCAGCGCATATACAGGTTACAATGAGCAGTTCTTC. It specifies CASSAYTGYNEQFF.

The genes are TRBV21-1 and TRBJ1-6; TRBD1 is taken as the D call from the table, unchecked against the DNA. TRBV21-1 is a pseudogene segment. CDR3 length: 16 residues. Written as DNA, the CDR3 is TGTGCCAGCAGCAAAGCGGGGACAGGGAGCAATTCACCCCTCCACTTT. Its translation is CASSKAGTGSNSPLHF.

The V gene is TRBV6-6, the J gene TRBJ1-1; 8 positions agree with TRBD1. Germline-derived CDR1 and CDR2 are MNHNY and SVGAGI (reference sequence). The CDR3 is 14 residues long. V dropped 6 bases and J dropped 0; count of bases not matched to a gene: 3. The CDR3 nucleotides are TGTGCCAGCAGACCAGGGGGCTTGAACACTGAAGCTTTCTTT. Translating it yields CASRPGGLNTEAFF.

Regarding this clone: Other DNA sequences in the same sample also yield this CDR3. The genes are TRBV30 and TRBJ2-7; D perhaps matches TRBD1 (6 bases). V lost 2 bases to trimming and J lost 4 bases, with 9 bases between them. CDR1 is GTSNPN, CDR2 SVGIG, per germline (reference sequence). CDR3 length equals 12 residues. Here the CDR3 reads CAWSPTGYEQYF. In DNA form, the CDR3 reads TGTGCCTGGAGTCCCACAGGGTACGAGCAGTACTTC.

The chain recombines TRBV5-8 with TRBJ1-3, with TRBD1 as a possible D gene (5 bases). Germline-derived CDR1 and CDR2 are SGHTS and YDEGEE. This CDR3 is 14 amino acids long. Trimming removed 2 bases from V and 7 bases from J, with 13 bases in between. CDR3 DNA: TGTGCCAGCAGCTTCCCAGGGTCCTGGAACACCATATATTTT. Residues: CASSFPGSWNTIYF.

This clone was picked up a small number of times. This chain uses TRBV2 with TRBJ2-2, with D perhaps matching TRBD1 (6 bases). The CDR3 has 14 residues. Germline V gene sequence: CDR1 SNHLY, CDR2 FYNNEI. V dropped 6 bases and J dropped 4 bases, with 12 bases sitting between them. The CDR3 loop is CASRDGQSTGELFF. In DNA, the CDR3 is TGTGCCAGCAGGGACGGACAGAGCACCGGGGAGCTGTTTTTT.

V gene TRBV7-9 combines with J gene TRBJ1-6, with unresolved D. Germline-derived CDR1 and CDR2 are SEHNR and FQNEAQ (reference sequence). With 6 bases removed from V and 15 bases from J, the gap between germline ends came to 21 bases. This CDR3 has 14 residues. CDR3 nucleotides: TGTGCCAGCAGTCCCGACACGGCGAGAAACTTCCTCCACTTT. Translation: CASSPDTARNFLHF.

This sequence joins TRBV2 and TRBJ2-2; no reliable D call. Germline CDR1 is SNHLY and CDR2 is FYNNEI. Trimming shortened V by 8 bases and J by 0 bases, and 7 bases separated the two germline ends. The CDR3 runs 13 residues. Written as DNA, the CDR3 is TGTGCCAGCTTCAGGACGAACACCGGGGAGCTGTTTTTT. It specifies CASFRTNTGELFF. Full variable domain (rest looked up from reference TRBV2 and TRBJ2-2): EPEVTQTPSHQVTQMGQEVILRCVPISNHLYFYWYRQILGQKVEFLVSFYNNEISEKSEIFDDQFSVERPDGSNFTLKIRSTKLEDSAMYFCASFRTNTGELFFGEGSRLTVL.

The V gene is TRBV10-3, the J gene TRBJ1-2; D is undetermined. Germline V gene lookup returns CDR1 ENHRY and CDR2 SYGVKD. The CDR3 is 12 residues long. Trimming shortened V by 4 bases and J by 8 bases, and 11 bases separated the two germline ends. The CDR3 region has the DNA TGTGCCATCAGTGCGTGGGAGGAAGGCTACACCTTC. Amino acids: CAISAWEEGYTF.

This clone was seen only a few times. The chain uses TRBV6-5 and TRBJ2-3, with 10 bases identical to TRBD2. This CDR3 spans 15 amino acids. Germline lookup yields CDR1 MNHEY and CDR2 SVGAGI. Unmatched junction bases numbered 6, after V lost 7 bases and J lost 2 bases. This CDR3 is CASKNLAGVTDTQYF. CDR3 nucleotide sequence: TGTGCCAGCAAAAACCTAGCGGGGGTCACAGATACGCAGTATTTT.

The chain employs TRBV7-6 and TRBJ2-7, with 9 positions matching TRBD1. CDR1 is SGHVS, CDR2 FNYEAQ, per germline. With V trimmed by 1 base and J by 3 bases, 4 bases remained unmatched. This CDR3 has 15 amino acids. CDR3 DNA sequence: TGTGCCAGCAGCTTAGGACAGGGGGAGATCTACGAGCAGTACTTC. Translating gives CASSLGQGEIYEQYF. The full variable domain, with the rest looked up from reference TRBV7-6 and TRBJ2-7, is GAGVSQSPRYKVTKRGQDVALRCDPISGHVSLYWYRQALGQGPEFLTYFNYEAQQDKSGLPNDRFSAERPEGSISTLTIQRTEQRDSAMYRCASSLGQGEIYEQYFGPGTRLTVT.

The CDR3 is CASSAGTGVGGQPQHF. CDR3 DNA sequence: TGTGCCAGCAGCGCAGGGACAGGGGTAGGGGGTCAGCCCCAGCATTTT. The J gene is TRBJ1-5, the V gene TRBV25-1; 10 bases are a match to TRBD1. Germline V gene sequence: CDR1 MGHDK, CDR2 SYGVNS. The V segment lost 6 bases and the J segment 6 bases; nucleotides outside the gene matches: 11. The CDR3 length is 16 residues.

The V and J genes are TRBV6-5 and TRBJ1-6; D uncertain. The CDR3 covers 13 residues. Germline V gene sequence: CDR1 MNHEY, CDR2 SVGAGI. Trimming removed 6 bases at V and 6 bases at J, with 9 bases between. The CDR3 nucleotides read TGTGCCAGCAGCTCACAGAGTAATTCACCCCTCCACTTT. This codes for CASSSQSNSPLHF.